Sequencing of this T cell receptor beta chain was carried out in a study of T cell clones after liver transplantation (dated by TCRdb to about 2019). With respect to the entire study: The samples were obtained from ITN030ST, a randomized trial that attempted immunosuppression withdrawal within 2 years after liver transplantation. Third party-reactive TCRbeta sequences from pre-transplant MLRs were also identified as an antigen-independent comparator for donor-reactive sequences. Blood samples were collected pre-transplant, then pre-randomization ahead of withdrawal, and finally post-randomization once withdrawal had either been completed or failed. To count as tolerant, a recipient had to stay completely off immunosuppression for at least one year without liver enzymes climbing beyond twice the upper limit of normal. Of the 8 liver transplant recipients making up the studied cohort, 3 were classified as tolerant and 5 as non-tolerant. Of the eight recipients, three were HCV-positive, while the remaining recipients had been transplanted for non-autoimmune, non-viral indications. Donor-reactive T cell clones were identified by TCRbeta sequencing after a pre-transplant mixed lymphocyte reaction and then tracked in post-transplant blood. Subjects received no induction therapy and standard immunosuppression until randomization at 12-24 months post-transplant. Paper-wide results and their limitations: Because of small, heterogeneous patient numbers and non-standardized post-transplant time points, the conclusions were only preliminary. Once repertoire turnover was taken into account, donor-reactive detection showed a significant reduction for CD4 in 7 of 8 subjects and for CD8 in 8 of 8. In two subjects, low numbers of available donor cells limited the measurable donor-reactive repertoire. In 5 of 8 subjects, regardless of tolerance or HCV status, circulating donor-reactive CD4 TCRbeta sequences dropped significantly post-transplant. Because no allograft tissue specimens were available, donor-reactive T cells may have migrated into the graft instead of being deleted. The decline in donor-reactive sequences exceeded the decline in third party-reactive sequences, suggesting partial antigen-specific deletion that was unrelated to withdrawal success.

Unstimulated PBMCs, after thawing, were stained for CD3, CD4 and CD8 and then FACS-sorted into CD3+CD4+ and CD3+CD8+ populations. Each of the 8 studied subjects was randomized to immunosuppression withdrawal. The Qiagen DNeasy Blood and Tissue Kit was used for isolation of genomic DNA. Turning to this clone: Its antigen target is currently unknown. Base quality data are lacking; no much larger clone is found one base away.

CDR1 and CDR2, looked up from the germline V gene (reference sequence), are SGHAT and FQDESV. There are 15 amino acids in the CDR3, from cysteine to phenylalanine inclusive. Left in the record is the CDR3 DNA by itself, 45 bases read in frame from the first base. Deletion took 1 base off V and 1 base off J, with a span of 10 bases between the germline ends. Frozen genomic DNA underwent high-throughput TCRbeta CDR3 sequencing by immunoSEQ, including PCR amplification, mapping, bias correction and internal controls. In the authors' own workflow: Productive rearrangements were kept, and unique TCRbeta sequences were defined by CDR3 nucleotide sequence plus V and J gene. For classification of a sequence as donor-reactive, at least 5-fold expansion in CFSE-low cells relative to unstimulated pre-transplant cells and a frequency of at least 0.01% were required. Minimum frequency thresholds were set for each subject based on the unstimulated sample with the lowest template count, ensuring at least 90% detection power. Jensen-Shannon divergence between the top 1000 TCRbeta sequences post-transplant and pre-transplant was used to measure repertoire turnover. Changes in detection of donor-reactive sequences were tested with two-sided Fisher's exact tests. TCRdb took over this immuneACCESS table, retaining in-frame rearrangements with V and J assigned. Such tables are incomplete; in checked studies, under half of the missing clones stem from an unresolved V gene, and the remainder is unexplained. V and J calls and clone size come straight from that table; D and trimming were deduced from the DNA. The sample table holds some 80,000 clones, of which under 90% were seen once. The ten largest account for approximately 2.1% of the sample.

The rearranged chain carries TRBV11-1 and TRBJ1-1; confidence is insufficient to name the D gene. The input for sequencing was CD4+ T cells from blood, taken less than 50 months after liver transplant. This sequence was found in a human patient who received a liver transplant. After a transplant, some T cells may be the graft donor's own cells. This receptor carries the CDR3 CASSLVGGSNTEAFF. Here is the DNA: TGTGCCAGCAGCTTAGTGGGAGGGTCGAACACTGAAGCTTTCTTT.